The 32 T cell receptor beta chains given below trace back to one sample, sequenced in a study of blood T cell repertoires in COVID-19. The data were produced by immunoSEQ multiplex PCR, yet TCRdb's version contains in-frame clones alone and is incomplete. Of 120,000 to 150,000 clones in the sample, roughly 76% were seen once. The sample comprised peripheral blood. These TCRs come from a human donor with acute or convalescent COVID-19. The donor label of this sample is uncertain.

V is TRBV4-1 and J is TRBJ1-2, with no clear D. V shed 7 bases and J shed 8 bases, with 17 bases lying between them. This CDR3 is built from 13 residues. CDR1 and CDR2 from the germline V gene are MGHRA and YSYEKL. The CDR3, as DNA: TGCGCCAGCACAAAGTCCACCGACGGGGGCTACACCTTC. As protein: CASTKSTDGGYTF.

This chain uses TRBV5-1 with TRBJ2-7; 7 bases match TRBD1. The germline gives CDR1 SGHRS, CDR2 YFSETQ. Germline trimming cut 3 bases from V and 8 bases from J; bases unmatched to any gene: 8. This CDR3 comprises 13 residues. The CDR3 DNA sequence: TGCGCCAGCAGCTCTCCGGACAGGACAAAGCAGTACTTC. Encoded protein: CASSSPDRTKQYF.

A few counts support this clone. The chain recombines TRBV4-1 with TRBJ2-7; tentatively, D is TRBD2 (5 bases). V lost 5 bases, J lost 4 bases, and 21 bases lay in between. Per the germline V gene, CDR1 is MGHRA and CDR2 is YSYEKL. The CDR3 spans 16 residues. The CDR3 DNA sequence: TGCGCCAGCAGCTCTAGGGCGAGCGGCGGCAATTACGAGCAGTACTTC. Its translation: CASSSRASGGNYEQYF.

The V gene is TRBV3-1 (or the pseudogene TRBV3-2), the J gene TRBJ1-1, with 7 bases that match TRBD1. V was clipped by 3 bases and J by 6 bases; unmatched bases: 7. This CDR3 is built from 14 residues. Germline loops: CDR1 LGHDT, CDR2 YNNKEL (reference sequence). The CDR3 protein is CASSHRHRGSEAFF. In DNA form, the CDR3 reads TGTGCCAGCAGCCATCGTCACAGGGGATCTGAAGCTTTCTTT.

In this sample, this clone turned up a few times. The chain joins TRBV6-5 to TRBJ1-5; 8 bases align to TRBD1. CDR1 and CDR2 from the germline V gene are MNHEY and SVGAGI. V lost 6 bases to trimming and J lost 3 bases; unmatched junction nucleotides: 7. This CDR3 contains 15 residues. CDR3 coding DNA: TGTGCCAGCAGCCCCGGGACAGGCTTCAATCAGCCCCAGCATTTT. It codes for CASSPGTGFNQPQHF.

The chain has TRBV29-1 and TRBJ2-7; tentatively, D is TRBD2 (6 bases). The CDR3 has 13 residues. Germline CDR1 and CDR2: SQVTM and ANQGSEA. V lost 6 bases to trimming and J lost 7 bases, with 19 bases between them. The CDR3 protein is CSVTGTLSREQYF. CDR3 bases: TGCAGCGTGACCGGGACTTTATCGCGTGAGCAGTACTTC.

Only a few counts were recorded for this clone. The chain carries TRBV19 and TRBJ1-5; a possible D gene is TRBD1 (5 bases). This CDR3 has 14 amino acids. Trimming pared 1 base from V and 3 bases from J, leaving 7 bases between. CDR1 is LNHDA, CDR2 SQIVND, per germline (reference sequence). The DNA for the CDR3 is TGTGCCAGTAGTATAGGGGGGGACAATCAGCCCCAGCATTTT. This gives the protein CASSIGGDNQPQHF.

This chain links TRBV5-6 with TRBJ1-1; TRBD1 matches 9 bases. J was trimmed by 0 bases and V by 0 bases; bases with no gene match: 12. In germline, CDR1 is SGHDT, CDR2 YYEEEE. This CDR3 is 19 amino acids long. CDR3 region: CASSLVWGDRVFLNTEAFF. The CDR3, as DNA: TGTGCCAGCAGCTTGGTTTGGGGGGACAGGGTGTTTTTGAACACTGAAGCTTTCTTT.

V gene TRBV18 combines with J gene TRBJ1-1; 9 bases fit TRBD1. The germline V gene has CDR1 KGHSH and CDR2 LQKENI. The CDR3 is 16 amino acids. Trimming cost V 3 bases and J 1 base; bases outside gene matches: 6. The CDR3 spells CASSPQGQGQNTEAFF. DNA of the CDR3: TGTGCCAGCTCACCGCAGGGACAGGGACAGAACACTGAAGCTTTCTTT.

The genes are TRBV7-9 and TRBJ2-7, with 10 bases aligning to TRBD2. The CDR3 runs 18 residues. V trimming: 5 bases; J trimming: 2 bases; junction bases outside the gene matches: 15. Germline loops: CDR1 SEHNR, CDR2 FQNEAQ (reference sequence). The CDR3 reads CASSATSGETSITYEQYF. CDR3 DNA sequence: TGTGCCAGCAGCGCCACTAGCGGGGAGACTTCTATAACCTACGAGCAGTACTTC.

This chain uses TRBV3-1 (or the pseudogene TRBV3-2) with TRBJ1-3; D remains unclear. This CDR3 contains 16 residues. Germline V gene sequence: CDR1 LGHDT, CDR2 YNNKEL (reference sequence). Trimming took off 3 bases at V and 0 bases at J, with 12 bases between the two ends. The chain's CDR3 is CASSHLDRYSGNTIYF. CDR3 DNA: TGTGCCAGCAGCCACCTCGATCGGTACTCTGGAAACACCATATATTTT.

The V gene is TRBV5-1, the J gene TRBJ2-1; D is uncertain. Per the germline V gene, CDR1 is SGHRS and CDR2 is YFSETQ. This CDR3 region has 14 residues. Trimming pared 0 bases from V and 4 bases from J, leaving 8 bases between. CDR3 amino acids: CASSLGQRYNEQFF. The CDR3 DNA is TGCGCCAGCAGCTTGGGGCAGCGTTACAATGAGCAGTTCTTC.

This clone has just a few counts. DNA for the CDR3: TGTGCCAGCAGCTTAGGAGGCTATCCCATGGCAGATACGCAGTATTTT. Translating gives CASSLGGYPMADTQYF. The chain recombines TRBV7-9 with TRBJ2-3; D is ambiguous. Trimming took 1 base from V and 4 from J, leaving 15 bases between them. Germline-derived CDR1 and CDR2 are SEHNR and FQNEAQ (reference sequence). The CDR3 covers 16 residues. Supplemented by reference TRBV7-9 and TRBJ2-3, the full variable domain reads DTGVSQNPRHKITKRGQNVTFRCDPISEHNRLYWYRQTLGQGPEFLTYFQNEAQLEKSRLLSDRFSAERPKGSFSTLEIQRTEQGDSAMYLCASSLGGYPMADTQYFGPGTRLTVL.

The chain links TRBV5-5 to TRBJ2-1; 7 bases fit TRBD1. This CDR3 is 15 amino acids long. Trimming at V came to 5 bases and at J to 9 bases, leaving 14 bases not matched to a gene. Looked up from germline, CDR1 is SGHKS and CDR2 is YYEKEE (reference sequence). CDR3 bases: TGTGCCAGCAGTCTTACAGGGGTAGTCCGGAGTGAGCAGTTCTTC. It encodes CASSLTGVVRSEQFF.

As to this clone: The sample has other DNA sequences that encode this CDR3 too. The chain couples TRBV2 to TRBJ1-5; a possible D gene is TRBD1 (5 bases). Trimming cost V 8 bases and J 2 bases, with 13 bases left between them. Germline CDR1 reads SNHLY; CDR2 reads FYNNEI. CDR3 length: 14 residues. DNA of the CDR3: TGTGCCAGCCGCGGGAGAGGGGGCAATCAGCCCCAGCATTTT. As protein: CASRGRGGNQPQHF.

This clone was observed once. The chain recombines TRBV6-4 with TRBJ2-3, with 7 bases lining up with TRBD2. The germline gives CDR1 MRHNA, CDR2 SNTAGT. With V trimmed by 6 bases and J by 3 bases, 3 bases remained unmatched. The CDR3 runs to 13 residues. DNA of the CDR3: TGTGCCAGCAGAGGGACTAAAACAGATACGCAGTATTTT. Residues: CASRGTKTDTQYF.

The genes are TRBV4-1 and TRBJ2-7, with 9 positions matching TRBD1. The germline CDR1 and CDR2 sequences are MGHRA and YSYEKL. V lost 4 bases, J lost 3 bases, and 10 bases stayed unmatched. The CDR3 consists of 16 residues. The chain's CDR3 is CASSPGGTGLFYEQYF. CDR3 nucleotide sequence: TGCGCCAGCAGCCCAGGCGGGACAGGGCTATTCTACGAGCAGTACTTC.

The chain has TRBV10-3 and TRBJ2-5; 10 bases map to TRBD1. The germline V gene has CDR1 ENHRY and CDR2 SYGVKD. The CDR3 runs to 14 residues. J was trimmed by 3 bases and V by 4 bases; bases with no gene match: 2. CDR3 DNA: TGTGCCATCAGTGGACAGGGGGCAAAAGAGACCCAGTACTTC. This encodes CAISGQGAKETQYF.

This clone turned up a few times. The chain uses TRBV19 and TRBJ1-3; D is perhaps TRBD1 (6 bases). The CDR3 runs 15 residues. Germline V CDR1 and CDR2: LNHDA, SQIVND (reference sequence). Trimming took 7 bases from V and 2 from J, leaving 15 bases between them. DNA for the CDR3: TGTGCCAGTAACCCGGACAGACTTACTGGAAACACCATATATTTT. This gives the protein CASNPDRLTGNTIYF.

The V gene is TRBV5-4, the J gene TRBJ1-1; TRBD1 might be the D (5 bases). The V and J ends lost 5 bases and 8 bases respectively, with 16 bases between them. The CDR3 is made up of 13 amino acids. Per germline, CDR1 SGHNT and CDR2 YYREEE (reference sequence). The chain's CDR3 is CASSVVGGTEAFF. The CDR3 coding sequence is TGTGCCAGCAGTGTGGTTGGAGGGACCGAAGCTTTCTTT.

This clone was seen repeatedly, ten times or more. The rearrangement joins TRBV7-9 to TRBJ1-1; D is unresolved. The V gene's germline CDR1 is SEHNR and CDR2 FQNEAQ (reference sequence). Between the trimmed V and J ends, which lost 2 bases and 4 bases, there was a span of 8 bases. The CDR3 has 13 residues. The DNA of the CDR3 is TGTGCCAGCAGCTTACGCGTCACCACTGAAGCTTTCTTT. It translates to CASSLRVTTEAFF. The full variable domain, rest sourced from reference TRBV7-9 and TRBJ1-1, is DTGVSQNPRHKITKRGQNVTFRCDPISEHNRLYWYRQTLGQGPEFLTYFQNEAQLEKSRLLSDRFSAERPKGSFSTLEIQRTEQGDSAMYLCASSLRVTTEAFFGQGTRLTVV.

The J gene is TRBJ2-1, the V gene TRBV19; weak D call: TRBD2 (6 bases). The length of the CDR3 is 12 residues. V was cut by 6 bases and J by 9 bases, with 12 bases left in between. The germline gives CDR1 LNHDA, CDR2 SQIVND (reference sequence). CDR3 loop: CASSGRGVEQFF. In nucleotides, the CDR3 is TGTGCCAGTAGCGGGAGAGGGGTTGAGCAGTTCTTC.

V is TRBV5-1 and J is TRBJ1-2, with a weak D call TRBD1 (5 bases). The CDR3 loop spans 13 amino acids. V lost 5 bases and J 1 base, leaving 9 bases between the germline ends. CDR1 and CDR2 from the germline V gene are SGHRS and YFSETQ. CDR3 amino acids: CASSPDSNYGYTF. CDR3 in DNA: TGCGCCAGCAGTCCTGACAGTAACTATGGCTACACCTTC.

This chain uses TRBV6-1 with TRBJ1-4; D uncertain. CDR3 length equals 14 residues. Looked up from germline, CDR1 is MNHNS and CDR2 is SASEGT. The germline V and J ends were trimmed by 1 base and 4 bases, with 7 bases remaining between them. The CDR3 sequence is CASSEVTVNEKLFF. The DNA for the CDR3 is TGTGCCAGCAGTGAAGTAACGGTTAATGAAAAACTGTTTTTT.

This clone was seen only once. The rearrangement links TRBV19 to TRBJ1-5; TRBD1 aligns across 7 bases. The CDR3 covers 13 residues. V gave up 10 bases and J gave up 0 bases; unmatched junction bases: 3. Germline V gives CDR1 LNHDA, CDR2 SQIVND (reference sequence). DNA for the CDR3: TGTGCCATAGGGGGCTATAGCAATCAGCCCCAGCATTTT. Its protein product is CAIGGYSNQPQHF.

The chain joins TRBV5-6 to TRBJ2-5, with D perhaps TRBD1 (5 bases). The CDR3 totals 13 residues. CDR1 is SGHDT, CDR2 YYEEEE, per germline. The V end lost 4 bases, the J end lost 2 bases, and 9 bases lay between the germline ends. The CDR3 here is CASSATVQETQYF. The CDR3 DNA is TGTGCCAGCAGCGCGACAGTACAAGAGACCCAGTACTTC.

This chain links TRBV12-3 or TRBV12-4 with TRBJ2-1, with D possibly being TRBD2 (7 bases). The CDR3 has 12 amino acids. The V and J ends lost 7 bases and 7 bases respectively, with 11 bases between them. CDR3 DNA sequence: TGTGCCAGCAAGGAGGGGGGGAATGAGCAGTTCTTC. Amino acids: CASKEGGNEQFF.

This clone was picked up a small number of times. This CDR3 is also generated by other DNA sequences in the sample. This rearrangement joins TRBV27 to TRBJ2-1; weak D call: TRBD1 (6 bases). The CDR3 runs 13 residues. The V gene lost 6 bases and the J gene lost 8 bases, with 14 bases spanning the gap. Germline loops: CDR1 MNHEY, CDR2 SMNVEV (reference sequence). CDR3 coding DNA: TGTGCCAGCAGCCTTTCAGGGGATCATGAGCAGTTCTTC. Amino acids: CASSLSGDHEQFF.

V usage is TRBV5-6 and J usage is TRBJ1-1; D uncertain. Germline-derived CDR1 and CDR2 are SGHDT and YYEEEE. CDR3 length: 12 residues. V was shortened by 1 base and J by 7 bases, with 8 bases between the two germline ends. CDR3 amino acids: CASSLMALEAFF. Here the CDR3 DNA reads TGTGCCAGCAGCTTGATGGCTCTTGAAGCTTTCTTT.

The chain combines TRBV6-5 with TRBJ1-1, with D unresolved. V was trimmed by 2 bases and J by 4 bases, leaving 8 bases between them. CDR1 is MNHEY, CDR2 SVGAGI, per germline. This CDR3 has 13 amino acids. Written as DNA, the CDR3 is TGTGCCAGCAGTTACCTAGGGAGCACTGAAGCTTTCTTT. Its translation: CASSYLGSTEAFF.

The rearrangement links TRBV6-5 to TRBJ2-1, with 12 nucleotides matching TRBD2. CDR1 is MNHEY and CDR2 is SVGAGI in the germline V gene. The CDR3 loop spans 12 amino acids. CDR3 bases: TGTTCCACTAGCGGGGGGCCCAATGAGCAGTTCTTC. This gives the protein CSTSGGPNEQFF.

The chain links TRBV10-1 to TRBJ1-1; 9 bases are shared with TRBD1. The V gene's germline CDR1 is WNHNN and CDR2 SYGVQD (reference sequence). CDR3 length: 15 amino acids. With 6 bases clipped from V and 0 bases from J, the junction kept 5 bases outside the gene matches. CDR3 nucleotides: TGCGCCAGCAGGGCCGGGACAGGGCTGAACACTGAAGCTTTCTTT. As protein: CASRAGTGLNTEAFF.